This T cell receptor (beta chain) derives from a study of OX40 agonist ivuxolimab in advanced cancers. About the full investigation: The costimulatory receptor OX40 (CD134) was targeted by ivuxolimab, a fully human IgG2 agonistic monoclonal antibody. Intravenous ivuxolimab was administered to patients every 2 weeks at six dose levels: 0.01, 0.1, 0.3, 1.5, 3 and 10 mg/kg. Of the approximately 50 dose-escalation patients, hepatocellular carcinoma was present in about 20, melanoma in roughly 15, renal cell carcinoma in 9 and head and neck cancer in 9. In the dose-escalation cohort, 82.7% of patients were male, and the mean age was about 55 years, with a range of roughly 23 to 85. Patients were allowed to have had prior anti-PD-1, anti-PD-L1 or anti-CTLA-4 therapy, and around 40% of the dose-escalation patients had previously received checkpoint inhibitors. Partial responses occurred in three dose-escalation patients, of whom one had hepatocellular carcinoma and two had cutaneous melanoma. The point of sequencing TCRbeta in the periphery was to test whether ivuxolimab changed TCR sequence diversity and drove clonal T-cell expansion. The paper covers the monotherapy dose-escalation part of the phase I ivuxolimab trial, which included N of about 50 patients. On the study overall, not on this receptor specifically: Low levels of normalized T-cell clonal expansion were also shown by some nonresponding patients. After ivuxolimab, expanded clones were on average more numerous among CD8+ T cells than among CD4+ T cells. The antigen specificity of the clonally expanded peripheral T cells was not determined. Clonal expansion of both CD4+ and CD8+ blood T cells was observed from baseline to week 6 at doses 0.1 to 3.0 mg/kg. In the 0.1-3.0 mg/kg groups, partial responders were among the patients with the lowest normalized peripheral clonal expansion, particularly in CD8+ T cells.

V and J are truncated by 4 bases and 4 bases respectively, leaving an intervening sequence of 15 bases. The CDR3 numbers 15 residues from cysteine through phenylalanine. The entry retains the CDR3 DNA only, 45 bases that are in frame from base 1. According to the germline V gene, CDR1 reads LGHNA and CDR2 reads YNFKEQ. The trial excluded patients who had a history of autoimmune disease or were on systemic immunosuppression. Peripheral blood for TCR sequencing was collected from all dose cohorts at baseline, on cycle 4 day 1, and on cycle 7 day 1. Samples were obtained from an open-label, multicenter, first-in-human phase I dose-escalation trial of ivuxolimab. Adults with locally advanced or metastatic head and neck squamous cell, hepatocellular, melanoma or renal cell carcinoma were enrolled in the trial. Before TCR sequencing, CD4+ T cells and CD8+ T cells from peripheral blood were sorted into separate populations.

To sequence the TCRbeta CDR3 region, genomic DNA was isolated from the sorted cells. The immunoSEQ Assay was used for sequencing of TCRbeta CDR3 regions. TCRdb took this table from immuneACCESS and kept in-frame rearrangements with V and J called. Such tables lack part of the clones; where checked against another copy, unresolved V genes explain under half of the gap, and the rest is unexplained. The sample table shows some 61,000 clones, and around 90% are seen once. Roughly 4.5% of the sample belongs to the ten largest clones. For this clone: Its recognized antigen is unknown. The record has no base qualities; no much larger clone is one base away.

The TCR comes from an adult with an advanced solid tumor such as melanoma, head and neck, liver or kidney cancer. The sample here was CD4+ or CD8+ T cells sorted from blood, taken in a trial of the OX40 agonist ivuxolimab. The rearranged segments are TRBV4-2 and TRBJ2-3; TRBD1 is a weak D gene call, 6 bases matching. The CDR3 in this case is CASSPGDLKSDTQYF. DNA sequence: TGTGCCAGCAGCCCAGGGGACCTAAAGTCAGATACGCAGTATTTT.